This TCR beta chain was sequenced during a study of blood T cell repertoires in COVID-19. Overall study context: The United States, Italy and Spain were the sources of the acute and convalescent COVID-19 samples. The analysed material was cDNA or gDNA that came from T cells, B-cell-depleted T cells, or PBMCs.

After removal of 7 bases from V and 4 bases from J, the junction contained 8 bases not matched to a gene. The length of the CDR3 is 16 residues. In germline, CDR1 is SGHRS, CDR2 YFSETQ. Study processing details: Estimated nucleated cell counts came from reference gene primer amplification. Method: immunoSEQ multiplex PCR; TCRdb's copy keeps in-frame clones and lacks some. V, J and clone size are taken as reported in that table, and D and trimming were inferred from the DNA itself. The repertoire holds fewer than 200,000 clones, about 85% seen once, with around 1.2% in the top ten. This sequence was found in a man between 60 and 75 years old who had recovered from COVID-19. Sequenced sample: peripheral blood. The chain uses TRBV5-1 and TRBJ2-2; the match to TRBD2 covers 12 bases. The CDR3 region is CASHTSGGHLTGELFF. As DNA, the CDR3 is TGCGCCAGCCACACTAGCGGGGGGCACCTCACCGGGGAGCTGTTTTTT.